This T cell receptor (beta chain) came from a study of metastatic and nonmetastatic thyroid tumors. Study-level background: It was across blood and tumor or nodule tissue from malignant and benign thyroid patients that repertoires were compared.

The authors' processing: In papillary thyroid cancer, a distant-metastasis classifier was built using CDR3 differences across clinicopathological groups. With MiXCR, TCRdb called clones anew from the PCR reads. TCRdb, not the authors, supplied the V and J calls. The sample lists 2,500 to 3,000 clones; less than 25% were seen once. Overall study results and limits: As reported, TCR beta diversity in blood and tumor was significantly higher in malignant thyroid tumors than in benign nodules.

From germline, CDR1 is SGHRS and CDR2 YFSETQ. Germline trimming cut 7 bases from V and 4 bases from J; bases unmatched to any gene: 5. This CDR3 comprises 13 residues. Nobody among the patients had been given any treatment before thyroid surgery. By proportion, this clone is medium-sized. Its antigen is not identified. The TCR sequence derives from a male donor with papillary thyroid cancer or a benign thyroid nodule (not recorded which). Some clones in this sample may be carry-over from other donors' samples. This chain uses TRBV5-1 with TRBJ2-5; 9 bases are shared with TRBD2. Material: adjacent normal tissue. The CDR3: CASYRAGGETQYF. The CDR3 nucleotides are TGCGCCAGCTACAGAGCGGGAGGAGAGACCCAGTACTTC.